Included here is one T cell receptor beta chain sequence, with context. The target antigen is unknown. Researchers ran the PCR with 60 Vbeta and 13 Jbeta primers. Some clones are missing from TCRdb's copy, which holds only in-frame ones; the method was immunoSEQ multiplex PCR. The data hold over 250,000 clones, with more than 80% observed a single time. The sample is drawn from a study of cytomegalovirus exposure and HLA in healthy donors. Turning to the study itself: The study's early data release held around 85 million unique TCRs from HLA-typed donors. Overall study findings and caveats: Clonal expansion was found to be greater in HLA-associated TCR beta chains than in equally common others in a later analysis. Most likely, a cluster of highly shared sequence variants arose as a sequencing artifact.

The CDR3 runs to 16 residues. V gave up 4 bases and J gave up 0 bases, with 16 bases separating them. Per germline, CDR1 LGHNA and CDR2 YNFKEQ. This chain links TRBV4-2 with TRBJ2-7; no clear D. This clonotype was sampled from a man between 35 and 55 years old in good health and CMV-seropositive. Sequencing used PBMCs. The CDR3 sequence: CASSPDRTPDSYEQYF. CDR3 in DNA: TGTGCCAGCAGCCCAGATAGAACCCCCGACTCCTACGAGCAGTACTTC.